Listed below are T cell receptor beta chains from one sample, sequenced in a study of long-term antiretroviral therapy in people with HIV. Measured with immunoSEQ multiplex PCR; TCRdb has only the in-frame clones, and not every one. Here the sample spans about 19,000 clones, around nine tenths being singletons. The starting material was unsorted PBMCs, obtained 0.5 years after starting antiretroviral therapy. The source is a man aged 35-49 years with HIV. Each CDR3 is given with its conserved first and last residue. D genes are given only for firm matches. Some rows mark clone size as missing; the rest say once, few, many or name a class of expanded clone.

. TRBD1 TRBJ1-5 TRBV6-5 TGTGCCAGCAGTCCTCTACAGGGGAGCAATCAGCCCCAGCATTTT CASSPLQGSNQPQHF
. TRBD1 TRBJ2-2 TRBV9 TGTGCCAGCAGCGTAGTGCAGGGGGCCGGGGAGCTGTTTTTT CASSVVQGAGELFF
. . TRBJ2-7 TRBV10-2 TGCGCCAGCAGTGAGGAGGGTTTCTCGGCCGGTAGGGCCGAGTACTTC CASSEEGFSAGRAEYF
once . TRBJ1-2 TRBV28 TGTGCCAGCAGTTTAATGGGTATTGGCGATGGGTACTATGGCTACACCTTC CASSLMGIGDGYYGYTF
. TRBD1 TRBJ1-2 TRBV28 TGTGCCAGCAGCCCCGGGACAGGGGGACTTAACTATGGCTACACCTTC CASSPGTGGLNYGYTF
. . TRBJ1-1 TRBV5-1 TGCGCCAGCAGACAACAGGCGAACACTGAAGCTTTCTTT CASRQQANTEAFF
. TRBD1 TRBJ1-1 TRBV7-9 TGTGCCAGCAGCTTTTCAGGGGGCATGCAGGCTTTCTTT CASSFSGGMQAFF
. . TRBJ2-2 TRBV10-3 TGTGCCTCCTCGGACTATAACACCGGGGAGCTGTTTTTT CASSDYNTGELFF
. . TRBJ2-1 TRBV5-1 TGCGCCAGCAGCCTGCCCCCGGGGAATGAGCAGTTCTTC CASSLPPGNEQFF
. . TRBJ2-1 TRBV7-6 TGTGCCAGCAGCTTTCTGGGCGGGATTTACAATGAGCAGTTCTTC CASSFLGGIYNEQFF
. TRBD1 TRBJ1-6 TRBV5-1 TGCGCCAGCAGCTTTTCCGGGACAGAGGTCGGGATTTCACCCCTCCACTTT CASSFSGTEVGISPLHF
. TRBD1 TRBJ1-1 TRBV12-5 TGTGCTAGTGCCTGGGACAGGGCGGGGGAAGCTTTCTTT CASAWDRAGEAFF
once . TRBJ2-7 TRBV2 TGTGCCAGCAGCACAGGGACATTTCCTTACGAGCAGTACTTC CASSTGTFPYEQYF
. . TRBJ2-1 TRBV30 TGTGCCTGGAGGGGGGGACTTTCCTCCTACAATGAGCAGTTCTTC CAWRGGLSSYNEQFF
. . TRBJ1-4 TRBV15 TGTGCCACCAGCAGAGACGGACAGTCTAATGAAAAACTGTTTTTT CATSRDGQSNEKLFF
. . TRBJ2-1 TRBV5-1 TGCGCCAGCAGTATCGTTCCAGGGCGAGGCGATGAGCAGTTCTTC CASSIVPGRGDEQFF
. . TRBJ1-2 TRBV27 TGTGCCAGCAGTTTCGGGGAGAACTATGGCTACACCTTC CASSFGENYGYTF
. TRBD1 TRBJ1-2 TRBV19 TGTGCCAGTAGTGGACAGGGTGTAGGCTACACCTTC CASSGQGVGYTF
. . TRBJ2-7 TRBV6-6 TGTGCCAGCAGTTACGGCCCTACGGAGCAGTACTTC CASSYGPTEQYF
few . TRBJ1-2 TRBV7-9 TGTGCCAGCAGCTTAGGAGGGGCGGAAGGCTACACCTTC CASSLGGAEGYTF
. . TRBJ2-3 TRBV6-5 TGTGCCAGCAGTACACGGATTTCTGGCACAGATACGCAGTATTTT CASSTRISGTDTQYF
. . TRBJ2-7 TRBV2 TGTGCCAGCAGTGAAGGGGTCGGAGACCCTTGGGAGCAGTACTTC CASSEGVGDPWEQYF
. . TRBJ2-1 TRBV29-1 TGCAGCGTTGAAAGCGAGAGGGGAAACAATGAGCAGTTCTTC CSVESERGNNEQFF
. TRBD1 TRBJ2-2 TRBV6-1 TGTGCCAGCAGTACGACAGGGGGCGAAACCGGGGAGCTGTTTTTT CASSTTGGETGELFF
. . TRBJ2-3 TRBV7-3 TGTGCCAGCAGCGACCGGGACCACAAGTCAGATACGCAGTATTTT CASSDRDHKSDTQYF
. . TRBJ2-5 TRBV5-1 TGCGCCAGCAGACTTAACACCGGGACGTGGGAGACCCAGTACTTC CASRLNTGTWETQYF
. . TRBJ2-3 TRBV9 TGTGCCAGCAGCGTAGGCAGGGAGATGGGCACAGATACGCAGTATTTT CASSVGREMGTDTQYF
. . TRBJ2-3 TRBV5-6 TGTGCCAGCAGCTCCCTCGCAGATACGCAGTATTTT CASSSLADTQYF
. . TRBJ2-7 TRBV15 TGTGCCACCAGCAGAGCGGACGGCCCCCTCTTGGAGCAGTACTTC CATSRADGPLLEQYF
. . TRBJ2-7 TRBV4-1 TGCGCCAGCAGCCAAGAGGATAGCGCCTCTTCCTACGAGCAGTACTTC CASSQEDSASSYEQYF
. TRBD1 TRBJ2-5 TRBV19 TGTGCCAGCTCCGGGACAGGGAAAGAGACCCAGTACTTC CASSGTGKETQYF
. . TRBJ1-1 TRBV11-1 TGTGCCAGCAGCCCCGGCCGGGGCACTGAAGCTTTCTTT CASSPGRGTEAFF
once . TRBJ2-1 TRBV5-1 TGCGCCAGCAGCTTGTGGCCCGACACCTACAATGAGCAGTTCTTC CASSLWPDTYNEQFF
. . TRBJ1-2 TRBV20-1 TGCAGTGCTAGGGGGCTCTATGGCTACACCTTC CSARGLYGYTF
. . TRBJ1-1 TRBV7-9 TGTGCCAGCAGCTTAGGGGGAAGGGGCACTGAAGCTTTCTTT CASSLGGRGTEAFF
. TRBD2 TRBJ2-5 TRBV9 TGTGCCAGCAGCGTAGCGGGACTAGCGGGGCCTCAAGAGACCCAGTACTTC CASSVAGLAGPQETQYF
. TRBD1 TRBJ2-1 TRBV27 TGTGCCAGCAGTTTTCAGGGGGATGAGCAGTTCTTC CASSFQGDEQFF
once TRBD2 TRBJ2-1 TRBV27 TGTGCCAGCACCCCCGCGGGAGGGGTAAATGAGCAGTTCTTC CASTPAGGVNEQFF
. . TRBJ2-7 TRBV7-8 TGTGCCAGCAGAGTGACAGGAGCCTCCTACGAGCAGTACTTC CASRVTGASYEQYF
. TRBD2 TRBJ2-7 TRBV19 TGTGCCAGTAGTATAGCGGGGACTAGCGGCGACTCCTACGAGCAGTACTTC CASSIAGTSGDSYEQYF
. TRBD1 TRBJ2-7 TRBV29-1 TGCAGCGTGGACAGGGGATACGAGCAGTACTTC CSVDRGYEQYF
large . TRBJ2-7 TRBV28 TGTGCCAGCAGTTATCGAACAGTTTCAGGATACGAGCAGTACTTC CASSYRTVSGYEQYF
. . TRBJ2-7 TRBV10-1 TGCGCCAGCAGTGAAGGACAAGGCCCCTACGAGCAGTACTTC CASSEGQGPYEQYF
once . TRBJ1-1 TRBV27 TGTGCCAGCAGGCCCAATACAGCGAACACTGAAGCTTTCTTT CASRPNTANTEAFF
. . TRBJ1-1 TRBV9 TGTGCCAGCAGCGTTAACAGGGATCTCATGAACACTGAAGCTTTCTTT CASSVNRDLMNTEAFF
. . TRBJ2-7 TRBV4-1 TGCGCCAGCACCCAACTTCTCGGAGGGCCTCTCTACGAGCAGTACTTC CASTQLLGGPLYEQYF
few . TRBJ1-5 TRBV6-5 TGTGCCAGCAAGTTGGCAGGGCAGAATCAGCCCCAGCATTTT CASKLAGQNQPQHF
once . TRBJ1-3 TRBV18 TGTGCCAGCTCACAGGGCTCTGGAAACACCATATATTTT CASSQGSGNTIYF
. TRBD1 TRBJ1-2 TRBV27 TGTGCCAGCAGCGGACAGGGGCTCTATGGCTACACCTTC CASSGQGLYGYTF
. . TRBJ2-6 TRBV7-9 TGTGCCAGCAGCTTAGTTTCAGGGTCCGGGGCCAACGTCCTGACTTTC CASSLVSGSGANVLTF